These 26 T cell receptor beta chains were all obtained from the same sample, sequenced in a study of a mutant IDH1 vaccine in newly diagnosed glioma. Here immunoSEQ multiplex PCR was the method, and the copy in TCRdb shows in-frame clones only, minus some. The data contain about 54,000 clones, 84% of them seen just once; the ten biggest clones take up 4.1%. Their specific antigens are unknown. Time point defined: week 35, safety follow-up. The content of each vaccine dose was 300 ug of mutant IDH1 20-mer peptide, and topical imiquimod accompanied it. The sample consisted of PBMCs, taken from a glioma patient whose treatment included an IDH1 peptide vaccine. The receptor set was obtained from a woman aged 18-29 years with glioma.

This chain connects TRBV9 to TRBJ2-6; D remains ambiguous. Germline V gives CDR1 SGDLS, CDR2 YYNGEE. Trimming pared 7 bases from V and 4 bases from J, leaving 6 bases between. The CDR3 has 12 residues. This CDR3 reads CASSPGANVLTF. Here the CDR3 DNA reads TGTGCCAGCTCGCCCGGGGCCAACGTCCTGACTTTC.

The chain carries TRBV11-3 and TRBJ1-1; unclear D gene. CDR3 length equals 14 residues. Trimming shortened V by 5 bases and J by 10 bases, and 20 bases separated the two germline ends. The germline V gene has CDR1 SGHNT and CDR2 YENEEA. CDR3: CASSPVGSAAGAFF. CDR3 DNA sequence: TGTGCCAGCAGCCCCGTGGGGAGCGCGGCGGGAGCTTTCTTT.

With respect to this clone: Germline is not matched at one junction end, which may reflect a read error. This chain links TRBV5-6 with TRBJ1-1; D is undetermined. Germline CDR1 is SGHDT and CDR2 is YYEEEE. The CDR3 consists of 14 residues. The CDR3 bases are TGTGCCAGCACCTTGGGCCACCCGAACACTGAAGCTTTCTTT. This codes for CASTLGHPNTEAFF.

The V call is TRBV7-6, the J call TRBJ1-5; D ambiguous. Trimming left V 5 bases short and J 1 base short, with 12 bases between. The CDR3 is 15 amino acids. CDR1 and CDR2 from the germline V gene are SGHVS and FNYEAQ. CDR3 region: CASSPGLGSNQPQHF. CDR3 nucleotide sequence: TGTGCCAGCAGCCCCGGTTTGGGCAGCAATCAGCCCCAGCATTTT.

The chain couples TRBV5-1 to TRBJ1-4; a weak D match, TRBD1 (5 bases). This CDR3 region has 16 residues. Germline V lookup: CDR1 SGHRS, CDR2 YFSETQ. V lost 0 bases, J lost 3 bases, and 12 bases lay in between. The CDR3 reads CASSLAGASPNEKLFF. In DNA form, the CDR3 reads TGCGCCAGCAGCTTGGCCGGGGCCAGCCCTAATGAAAAACTGTTTTTT. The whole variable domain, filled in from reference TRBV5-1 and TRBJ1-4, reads KAGVTQTPRYLIKTRGQQVTLSCSPISGHRSVSWYQQTPGQGLQFLFEYFSETQRNKGNFPGRFSGRQFSNSRSEMNVSTLELGDSALYLCASSLAGASPNEKLFFGSGTQLSVL.

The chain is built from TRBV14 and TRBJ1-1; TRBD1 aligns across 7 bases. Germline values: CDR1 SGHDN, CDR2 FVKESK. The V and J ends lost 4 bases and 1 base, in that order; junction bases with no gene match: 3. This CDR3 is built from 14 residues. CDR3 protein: CASSPRDRNTEAFF. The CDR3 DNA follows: TGTGCCAGCAGCCCCCGGGACAGGAACACTGAAGCTTTCTTT.

The CDR3 reads CASSAYSLYGYTF. DNA for the CDR3: TGTGCCAGCAGCGCGTACAGCCTCTATGGCTACACCTTC. This rearrangement joins TRBV7-2 to TRBJ1-2; D call uncertain. With 5 bases removed from V and 4 bases from J, the gap between germline ends came to 11 bases. The CDR3 spans 13 residues. Germline assignment: CDR1 SGHTA and CDR2 FQGNSA.

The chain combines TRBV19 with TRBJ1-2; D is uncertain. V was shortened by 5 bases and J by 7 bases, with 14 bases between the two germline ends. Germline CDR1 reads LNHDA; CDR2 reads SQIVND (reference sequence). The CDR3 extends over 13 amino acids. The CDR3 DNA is TGTGCCAGTAGTCCCTCACCGGCGGGTGGCTACACCTTC. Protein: CASSPSPAGGYTF.

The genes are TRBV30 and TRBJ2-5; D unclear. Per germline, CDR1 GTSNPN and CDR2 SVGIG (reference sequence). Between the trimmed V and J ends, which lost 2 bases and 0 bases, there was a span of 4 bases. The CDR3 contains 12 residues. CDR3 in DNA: TGTGCCTGGAGTAGTAACCAAGAGACCCAGTACTTC. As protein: CAWSSNQETQYF.

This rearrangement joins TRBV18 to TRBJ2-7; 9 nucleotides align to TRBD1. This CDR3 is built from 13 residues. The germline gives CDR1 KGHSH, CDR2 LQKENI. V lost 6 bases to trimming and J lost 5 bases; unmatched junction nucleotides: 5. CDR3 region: CASSSRQGDEQYF. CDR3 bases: TGTGCCAGCTCCTCCCGACAGGGGGACGAGCAGTACTTC.

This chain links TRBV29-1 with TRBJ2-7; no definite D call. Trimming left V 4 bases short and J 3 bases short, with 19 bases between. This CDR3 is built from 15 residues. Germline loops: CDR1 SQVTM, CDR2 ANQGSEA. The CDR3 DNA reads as TGCAGCGTTGCCCTACGAGGAAACTGGTTCTACGAGCAGTACTTC. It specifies CSVALRGNWFYEQYF.

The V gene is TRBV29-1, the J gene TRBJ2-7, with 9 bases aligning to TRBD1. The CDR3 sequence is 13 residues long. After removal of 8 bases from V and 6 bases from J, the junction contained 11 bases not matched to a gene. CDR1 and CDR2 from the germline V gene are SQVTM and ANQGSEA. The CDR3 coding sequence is TGCAGCACGCGGACAGGGGAATATGGCGAGCAGTACTTC. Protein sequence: CSTRTGEYGEQYF.

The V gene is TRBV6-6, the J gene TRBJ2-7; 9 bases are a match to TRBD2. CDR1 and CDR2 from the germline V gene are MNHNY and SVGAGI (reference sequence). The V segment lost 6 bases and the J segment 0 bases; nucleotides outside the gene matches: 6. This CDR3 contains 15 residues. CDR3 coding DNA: TGTGCCAGCAGAAACAGCGGGAGGTCCTCCTACGAGCAGTACTTC. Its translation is CASRNSGRSSYEQYF.

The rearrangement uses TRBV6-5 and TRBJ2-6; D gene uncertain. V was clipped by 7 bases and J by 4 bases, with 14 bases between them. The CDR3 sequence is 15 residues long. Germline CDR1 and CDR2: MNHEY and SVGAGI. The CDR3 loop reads CASTPSLSGANVLTF. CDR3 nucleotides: TGTGCCAGCACCCCAAGCCTTAGCGGGGCCAACGTCCTGACTTTC.

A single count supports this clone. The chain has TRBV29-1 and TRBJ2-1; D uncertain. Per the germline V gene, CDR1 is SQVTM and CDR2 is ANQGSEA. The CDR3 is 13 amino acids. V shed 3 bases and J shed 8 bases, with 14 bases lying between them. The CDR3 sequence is CSVERVVRDEQFF. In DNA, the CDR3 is TGCAGCGTTGAGAGAGTAGTTAGAGATGAGCAGTTCTTC.

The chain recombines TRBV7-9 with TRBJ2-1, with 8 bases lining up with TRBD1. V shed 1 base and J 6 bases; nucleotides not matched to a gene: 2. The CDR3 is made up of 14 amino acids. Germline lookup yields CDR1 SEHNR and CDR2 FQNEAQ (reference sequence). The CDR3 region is CASSLVRGRNEQFF. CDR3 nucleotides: TGTGCCAGCAGCTTAGTCAGGGGGCGCAATGAGCAGTTCTTC.

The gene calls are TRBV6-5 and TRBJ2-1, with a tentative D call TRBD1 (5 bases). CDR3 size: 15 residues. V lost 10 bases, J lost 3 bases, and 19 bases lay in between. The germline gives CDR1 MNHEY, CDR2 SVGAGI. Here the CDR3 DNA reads TGTGCCACGACCTTGGGGCTAGGTCTCTACAATGAGCAGTTCTTC. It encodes CATTLGLGLYNEQFF.

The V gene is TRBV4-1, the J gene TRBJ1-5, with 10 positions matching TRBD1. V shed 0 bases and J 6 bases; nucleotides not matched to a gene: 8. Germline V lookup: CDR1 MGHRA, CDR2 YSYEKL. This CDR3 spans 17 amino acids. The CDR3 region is CASSQDLKGTGAQPQHF. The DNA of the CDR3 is TGCGCCAGCAGCCAAGATTTAAAAGGGACAGGGGCTCAGCCCCAGCATTTT.

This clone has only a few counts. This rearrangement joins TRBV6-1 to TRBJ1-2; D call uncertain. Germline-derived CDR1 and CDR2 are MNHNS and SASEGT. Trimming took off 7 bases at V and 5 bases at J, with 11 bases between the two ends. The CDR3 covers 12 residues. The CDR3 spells CASTLPAYGYTF. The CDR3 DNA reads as TGTGCCAGCACTTTGCCGGCTTATGGCTACACCTTC.

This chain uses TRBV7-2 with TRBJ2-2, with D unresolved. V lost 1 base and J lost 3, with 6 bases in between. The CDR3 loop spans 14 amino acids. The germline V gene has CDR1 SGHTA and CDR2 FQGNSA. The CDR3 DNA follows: TGTGCCAGCAGCTTAGTTGGGGACACCGGGGAGCTGTTTTTT. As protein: CASSLVGDTGELFF.

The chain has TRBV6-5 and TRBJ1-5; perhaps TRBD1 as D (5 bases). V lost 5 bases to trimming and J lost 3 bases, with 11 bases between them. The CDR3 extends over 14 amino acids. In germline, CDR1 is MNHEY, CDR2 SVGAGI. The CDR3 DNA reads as TGTGCCAGCAGTATTGGGACGGACAATCAGCCCCAGCATTTT. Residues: CASSIGTDNQPQHF.

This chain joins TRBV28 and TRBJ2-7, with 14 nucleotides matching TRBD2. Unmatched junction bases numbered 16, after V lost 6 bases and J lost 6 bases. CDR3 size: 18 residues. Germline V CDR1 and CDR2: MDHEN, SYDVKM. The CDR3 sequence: CASSGRGTSGRGVGEQYF. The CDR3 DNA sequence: TGTGCCAGCAGCGGTAGGGGGACTAGCGGGAGAGGGGTTGGCGAGCAGTACTTC.

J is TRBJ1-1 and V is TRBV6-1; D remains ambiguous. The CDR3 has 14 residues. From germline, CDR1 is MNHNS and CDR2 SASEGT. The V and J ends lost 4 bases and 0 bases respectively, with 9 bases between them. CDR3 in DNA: TGTGCCAGCAGTGGAAACTTCATGAACACTGAAGCTTTCTTT. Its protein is CASSGNFMNTEAFF.

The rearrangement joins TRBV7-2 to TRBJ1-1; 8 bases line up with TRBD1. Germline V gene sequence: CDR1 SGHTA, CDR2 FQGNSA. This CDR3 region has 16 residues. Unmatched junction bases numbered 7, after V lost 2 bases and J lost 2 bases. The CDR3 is CASSLTPDRGNTEAFF. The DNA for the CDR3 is TGTGCCAGCAGCTTAACCCCAGACAGGGGAAACACTGAAGCTTTCTTT.

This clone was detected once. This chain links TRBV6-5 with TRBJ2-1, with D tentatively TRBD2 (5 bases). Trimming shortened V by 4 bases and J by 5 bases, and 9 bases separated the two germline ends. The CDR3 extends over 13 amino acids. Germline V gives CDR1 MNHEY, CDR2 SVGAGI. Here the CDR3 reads CASSSPGNNEQFF. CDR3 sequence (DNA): TGTGCCAGCAGTTCTCCCGGGAACAATGAGCAGTTCTTC.

Here the CDR3 DNA reads TGTGCCAGCCATACGGTGGTGTTTCGGATCGAGCAGTACTTC. Its protein product is CASHTVVFRIEQYF. The rearrangement joins TRBV27 to TRBJ2-7; D unresolved. V lost 8 bases to trimming and J lost 6 bases, with 20 bases between them. Germline V gene data show CDR1 as MNHEY and CDR2 as SMNVEV (reference sequence). The CDR3 totals 14 residues.